These 17 T cell receptor beta chains came from one sample sequenced in a study of CD8 T cells in ankylosing spondylitis. TCRdb itself ran the 5' RACE reads through MiXCR, one entry per CDR3 protein. The table lists 250,000 to 350,000 distinct CDR3 sequences, 20% of them singletons. Sequencing used blood, either unsorted or a sorted T cell fraction (not recorded which). All receptors derive from a male donor with ankylosing spondylitis or in good health (not recorded which).

The table lists this clonotype with many counts. The chain couples TRBV10-3 to TRBJ2-2; maybe TRBD1 (5 bases). This CDR3 region has 16 residues. Deletions cut 0 bases from V and 0 bases from J, with 8 bases between. CDR1 and CDR2 from the germline V gene are ENHRY and SYGVKD. CDR3 in amino acids: CAISESTGPNTGELFF. The DNA of the CDR3 is TGTGCCATCAGTGAGTCAACAGGCCCGAACACCGGGGAGCTGTTTTTT.

This clonotype was seen ten or more times. The chain links TRBV20-1 to TRBJ1-1; D may be TRBD1 (6 bases). V gave up 4 bases and J gave up 1 base, with 13 bases separating them. The CDR3 loop spans 14 amino acids. Germline-derived CDR1 and CDR2 are DFQATT and SNEGSKA (reference sequence). Here the CDR3 DNA reads TGCAGTGCTAAAGAAGGGGGTACGAACACTGAAGCTTTCTTT. This codes for CSAKEGGTNTEAFF.

This clonotype was counted only a few times. The V call is TRBV24-1, the J call TRBJ2-2; D possibly uses TRBD1 or TRBD2 (5 bases each). The CDR3 contains 15 residues. Germline values: CDR1 KGHDR, CDR2 SFDVKD. V gave up 9 bases and J gave up 0 bases, with 13 bases separating them. The CDR3 here is CATRPGTPNTGELFF. CDR3 in DNA: TGTGCCACCCGGCCCGGGACCCCGAACACCGGGGAGCTGTTTTTT.

The chain uses TRBV2 and TRBJ2-1; 8 bases align to TRBD1. This CDR3 has 16 residues. Germline assignment: CDR1 SNHLY and CDR2 FYNNEI. V shed 4 bases, J shed 0 bases, and the junction held 5 bases outside the gene matches. The CDR3 here is CASSGMGTGSYNEQFF. CDR3 in DNA: TGTGCCAGCAGTGGAATGGGGACAGGCTCCTACAATGAGCAGTTCTTC. The variable domain in full, with the rest retrieved from reference TRBV2 and TRBJ2-1, is EPEVTQTPSHQVTQMGQEVILRCVPISNHLYFYWYRQILGQKVEFLVSFYNNEISEKSEIFDDQFSVERPDGSNFTLKIRSTKLEDSAMYFCASSGMGTGSYNEQFFGPGTRLTVL.

This clonotype was picked up many times. The CDR3 sequence is CSAHRLSSNQETQYF. CDR3 DNA: TGCAGTGCACATAGGCTGTCTAGTAACCAAGAGACCCAGTACTTC. The chain joins TRBV20-1 to TRBJ2-5; D remains unclear. The V gene lost 6 bases and the J gene lost 0 bases, with 17 bases spanning the gap. CDR1 is DFQATT and CDR2 is SNEGSKA in the germline V gene (reference sequence). The CDR3 totals 15 residues.

This chain connects TRBV29-1 to TRBJ1-2; weak D call: TRBD1 (5 bases). Germline V gene sequence: CDR1 SQVTM, CDR2 ANQGSEA. The CDR3 spans 10 residues. CDR3 sequence (DNA): TGCAGTAGGAGGGGTAATGGCTACACCTTC. Its translation: CSRRGNGYTF. The variable domain in full, with the rest retrieved from reference TRBV29-1 and TRBJ1-2, is SAVISQKPSRDICQRGTSLTIQCQVDSQVTMMFWYRQQPGQSLTLIATANQGSEATYESGFVIDKFPISRPNLTFSTLTVSNMSPEDSSIYLCSRRGNGYTFGSGTRLTVV.

The chain couples TRBV27 to TRBJ1-6; D uncertain. CDR1 and CDR2 (germline): MNHEY, SMNVEV (reference sequence). CDR3 size: 16 residues. V dropped 4 bases and J dropped 6 bases, with 16 bases sitting between them. The CDR3 spells CASSYGVLTANSPLHF. DNA for the CDR3: TGTGCCAGCAGTTATGGCGTACTCACAGCTAATTCACCCCTCCACTTT.

The chain joins TRBV20-1 to TRBJ2-2; 8 nucleotides line up with TRBD2. The germline CDR1 and CDR2 sequences are DFQATT and SNEGSKA (reference sequence). The CDR3 is made up of 14 amino acids. Trimming cost V 5 bases and J 6 bases; bases outside gene matches: 8. The CDR3 coding sequence is TGCAGTGCTCGGGAGGGGGTTGTTTCCGGGGAGCTGTTTTTT. Protein: CSAREGVVSGELFF.

This clonotype occurred many times. The chain links TRBV5-1 to TRBJ2-1; D may be TRBD1 or TRBD2 (6 bases each). The ends were cut back, 0 bases at V and 2 bases at J, with 9 bases in the middle. The CDR3 sequence is 15 residues long. Looked up from germline, CDR1 is SGHRS and CDR2 is YFSETQ. The CDR3 reads CASSLEGGTYNEQFF. In DNA form, the CDR3 reads TGCGCCAGCAGCTTGGAGGGGGGTACCTACAATGAGCAGTTCTTC.

The chain employs TRBV5-8 and TRBJ2-1, with 11 bases that match TRBD2. Germline CDR1 reads SGHTS; CDR2 reads YDEGEE. J was trimmed by 4 bases and V by 0 bases; bases with no gene match: 3. The CDR3 spans 16 residues. The CDR3 DNA follows: TGTGCCAGCAGCTTGGCCAGACTAGCGGGGTACAATGAGCAGTTCTTC. It specifies CASSLARLAGYNEQFF.

The J gene is TRBJ2-3, the V gene TRBV20-1; 7 bases are shared with TRBD2. Per the germline V gene, CDR1 is DFQATT and CDR2 is SNEGSKA (reference sequence). The CDR3 sequence is 14 residues long. V lost 1 base to trimming and J lost 6 bases; unmatched junction nucleotides: 7. The CDR3 coding sequence is TGCAGTGCTAGAGGGATGCAGGGAGGGGATACGCAGTATTTT. Its protein is CSARGMQGGDTQYF.

A few counts support this clonotype. The chain recombines TRBV5-1 with TRBJ1-4; a weak D match, TRBD1 (6 bases). V was cut by 3 bases and J by 7 bases, with 19 bases left in between. This CDR3 spans 16 amino acids. Germline CDR1 reads SGHRS; CDR2 reads YFSETQ. The CDR3 nucleotides read TGCGCCAGCAGCTCCGCGAGCAGGGGAGGGAGTGAAAAACTGTTTTTT. It yields the protein CASSSASRGGSEKLFF.

This clonotype occurred many times. V usage is TRBV5-6 and J usage is TRBJ2-1, with D perhaps matching TRBD1 or TRBD2 (5 bases each). This CDR3 has 16 residues. Trimming took 4 bases from V and 2 from J, leaving 16 bases between them. The germline gives CDR1 SGHDT, CDR2 YYEEEE. CDR3 sequence reads: CASSPTASGPYNEQFF. The CDR3 bases are TGTGCCAGCAGCCCTACTGCTTCGGGACCCTACAATGAGCAGTTCTTC.

This clonotype was seen at least ten times. This chain links TRBV10-3 with TRBJ1-2, with D possibly TRBD1 on 6 matching bases. Germline V CDR1 and CDR2: ENHRY, SYGVKD. The CDR3 runs to 14 residues. V lost 7 bases and J lost 1, with 13 bases in between. CDR3 sequence reads: CAINPDSGNYGYTF. The CDR3 DNA reads TGTGCCATCAACCCGGACAGCGGTAACTATGGCTACACCTTC.

This clonotype was counted only a few times. J is TRBJ2-3 and V is TRBV5-1; unclear D gene. The CDR3 is 15 residues long. The V end was cut by 0 bases, the J end by 4 bases, with 12 bases between. Germline lookup yields CDR1 SGHRS and CDR2 YFSETQ. The CDR3 protein is CASSLAVPSPDTQYF. The CDR3 DNA sequence: TGCGCCAGCAGCTTGGCCGTCCCAAGCCCAGATACGCAGTATTTT.

The table lists this clonotype with many counts. V gene TRBV27 combines with J gene TRBJ2-1; D might be TRBD1 (6 bases). The V gene's germline CDR1 is MNHEY and CDR2 SMNVEV (reference sequence). The V end was cut by 3 bases, the J end by 1 base, with 7 bases between. The CDR3 length is 14 residues. CDR3 sequence reads: CASSFGQSYNEQFF. The DNA of the CDR3 is TGTGCCAGCAGTTTTGGACAGTCCTACAATGAGCAGTTCTTC.

The chain links TRBV20-1 to TRBJ2-3, with 15 positions matching TRBD2. This CDR3 spans 16 amino acids. Losses at the gene ends were 6 bases for V and 3 bases for J; bases not matched to a gene: 7. CDR1 and CDR2 from the germline V gene are DFQATT and SNEGSKA (reference sequence). CDR3 region: CSAPGLAGGKTDTQYF. The CDR3 coding sequence is TGCAGTGCGCCGGGACTAGCGGGAGGCAAAACAGATACGCAGTATTTT.